This TCR beta chain was sequenced during a study of tumor-infiltrating lymphocytes in primary liver carcinoma. This clonotype was counted once. Using a constant-region primer together with ProtoScript II reverse transcriptase, TCR beta cDNA was made from about 500 ng of total RNA. Researchers made the TCR beta libraries by running three nested multiplex PCR rounds with slightly modified ARM-PCR. TRBV1-TRBV30 forward primers and a C-beta reverse primer were used in the first two PCR rounds, which each ran for around 10 cycles. TCRdb used MiXCR to reprocess the multiplex PCR reads, holding one entry per CDR3 protein. Found here are 300,000 to 350,000 distinct CDR3 sequences, more than 55% of them singletons; the top ten hold over 15%. With 3 bases removed from V and 4 bases from J, the gap between germline ends came to 12 bases. The CDR3 totals 15 residues. Germline values: CDR1 SEHNR, CDR2 FQNEAQ (reference sequence).

RNA isolated from unsorted whole blood supplied the blood RNA, with germline DNA also extracted. Patients were treatment-naive with chronic HBV infection. A sample of roughly 4.2 milliliters of peripheral blood was taken before surgery. Sample: peripheral blood. The rearrangement links TRBV7-9 to TRBJ2-2; tentative D call: TRBD2 (6 bases). This TCR was recovered from a woman in her 30s with primary liver carcinoma and hepatitis B virus infection. The CDR3 nucleotides are TGTGCCAGCAGCTTCGGAGGGCCAAGCACCGGGGAGCTGTTTTTT. Translated, it gives CASSFGGPSTGELFF.